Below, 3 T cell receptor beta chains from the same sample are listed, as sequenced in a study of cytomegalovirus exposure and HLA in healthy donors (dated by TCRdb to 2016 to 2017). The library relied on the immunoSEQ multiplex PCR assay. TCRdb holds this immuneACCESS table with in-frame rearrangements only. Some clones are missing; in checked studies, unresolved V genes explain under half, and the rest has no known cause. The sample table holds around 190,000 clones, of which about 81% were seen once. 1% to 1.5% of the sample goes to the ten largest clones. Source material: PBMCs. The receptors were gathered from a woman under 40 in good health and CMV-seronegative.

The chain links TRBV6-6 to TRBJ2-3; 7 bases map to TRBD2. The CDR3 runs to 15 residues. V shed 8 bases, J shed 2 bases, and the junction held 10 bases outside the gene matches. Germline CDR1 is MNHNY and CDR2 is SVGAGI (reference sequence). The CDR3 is CASLRGGAVTDTQYF. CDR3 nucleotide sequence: TGTGCCAGCCTAAGGGGAGGGGCTGTCACAGATACGCAGTATTTT.

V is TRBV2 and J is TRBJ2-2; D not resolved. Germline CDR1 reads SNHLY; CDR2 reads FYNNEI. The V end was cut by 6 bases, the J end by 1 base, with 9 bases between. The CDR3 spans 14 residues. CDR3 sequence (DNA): TGTGCCAGCAGGGGCCGGATGAACACCGGGGAGCTGTTTTTT. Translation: CASRGRMNTGELFF.

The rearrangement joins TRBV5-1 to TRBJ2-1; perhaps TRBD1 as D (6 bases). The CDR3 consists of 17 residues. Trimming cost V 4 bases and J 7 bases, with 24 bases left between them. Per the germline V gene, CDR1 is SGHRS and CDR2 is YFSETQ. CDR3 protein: CASSPKTGSPQGNEQFF. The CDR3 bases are TGCGCCAGCAGCCCCAAAACAGGGTCCCCCCAGGGTAATGAGCAGTTCTTC.